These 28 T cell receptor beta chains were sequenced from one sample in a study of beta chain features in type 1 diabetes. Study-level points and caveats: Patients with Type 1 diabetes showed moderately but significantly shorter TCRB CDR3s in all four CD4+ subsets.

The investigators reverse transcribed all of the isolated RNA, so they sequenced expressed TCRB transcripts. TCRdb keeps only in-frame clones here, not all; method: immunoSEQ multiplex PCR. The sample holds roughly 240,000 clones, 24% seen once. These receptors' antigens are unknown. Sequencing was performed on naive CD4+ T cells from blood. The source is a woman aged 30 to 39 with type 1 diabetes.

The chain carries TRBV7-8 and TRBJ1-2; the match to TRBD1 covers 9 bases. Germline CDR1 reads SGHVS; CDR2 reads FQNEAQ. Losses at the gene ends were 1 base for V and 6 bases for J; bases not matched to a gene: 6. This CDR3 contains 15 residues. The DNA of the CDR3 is TGTGCCAGCAGCTTAGGGCCGACAGGGGGTCATGGCTACACCTTC. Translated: CASSLGPTGGHGYTF.

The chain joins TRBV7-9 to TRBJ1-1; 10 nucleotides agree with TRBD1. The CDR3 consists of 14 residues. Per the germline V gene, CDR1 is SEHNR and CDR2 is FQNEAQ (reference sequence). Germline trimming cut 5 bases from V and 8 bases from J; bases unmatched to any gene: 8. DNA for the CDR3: TGTGCCAGCAGCCCACGACAGGGGGCGGCCGAAGCTTTCTTT. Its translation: CASSPRQGAAEAFF.

The CDR3, as DNA: TGCAGCGTTGAGGCTAGCGGAGAGACCCAGTACTTC. It is translated as CSVEASGETQYF. J is TRBJ2-5 and V is TRBV29-1, with 7 bases fitting TRBD2. There are 12 residues in the CDR3. With 3 bases clipped from V and 4 bases from J, the junction kept 2 bases outside the gene matches. Germline V CDR1 and CDR2: SQVTM, ANQGSEA.

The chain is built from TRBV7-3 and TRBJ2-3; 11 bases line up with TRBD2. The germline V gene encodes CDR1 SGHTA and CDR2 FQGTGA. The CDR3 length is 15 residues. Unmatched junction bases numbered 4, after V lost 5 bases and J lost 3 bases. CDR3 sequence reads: CASSTGTSGTDTQYF. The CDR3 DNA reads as TGTGCCAGCAGCACCGGGACTAGCGGAACAGATACGCAGTATTTT.

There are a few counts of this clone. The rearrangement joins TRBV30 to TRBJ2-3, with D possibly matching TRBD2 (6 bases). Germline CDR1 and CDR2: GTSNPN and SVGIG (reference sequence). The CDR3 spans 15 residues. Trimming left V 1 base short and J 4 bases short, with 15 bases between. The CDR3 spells CAWSALTWEADTQYF. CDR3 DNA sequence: TGTGCCTGGAGTGCCTTGACGTGGGAGGCAGATACGCAGTATTTT.

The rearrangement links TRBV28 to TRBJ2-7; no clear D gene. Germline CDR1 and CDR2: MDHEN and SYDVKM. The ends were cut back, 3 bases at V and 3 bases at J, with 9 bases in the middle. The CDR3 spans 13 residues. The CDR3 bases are TGTGCCAGCAGTTTTGTTTCCAACTACGAGCAGTACTTC. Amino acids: CASSFVSNYEQYF.

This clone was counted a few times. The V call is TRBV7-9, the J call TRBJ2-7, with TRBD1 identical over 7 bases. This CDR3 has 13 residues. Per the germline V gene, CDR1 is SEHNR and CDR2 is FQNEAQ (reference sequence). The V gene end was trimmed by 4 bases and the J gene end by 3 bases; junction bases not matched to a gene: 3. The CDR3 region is CASSSRDSYEQYF. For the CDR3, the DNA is TGTGCCAGCAGCTCCCGGGACAGCTACGAGCAGTACTTC.

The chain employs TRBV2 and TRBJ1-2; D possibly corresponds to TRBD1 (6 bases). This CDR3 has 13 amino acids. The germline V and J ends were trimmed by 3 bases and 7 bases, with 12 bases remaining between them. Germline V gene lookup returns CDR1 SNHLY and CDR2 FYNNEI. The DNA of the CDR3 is TGTGCCAGCAGTGAGACAGGATTCCGTGGCTACACCTTC. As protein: CASSETGFRGYTF.

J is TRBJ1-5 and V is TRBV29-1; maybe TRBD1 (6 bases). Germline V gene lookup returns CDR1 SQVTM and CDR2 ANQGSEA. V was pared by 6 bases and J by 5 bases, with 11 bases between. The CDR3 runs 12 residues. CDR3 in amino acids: CSVGTFDQPQHF. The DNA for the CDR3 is TGCAGCGTCGGGACATTCGATCAGCCCCAGCATTTT.

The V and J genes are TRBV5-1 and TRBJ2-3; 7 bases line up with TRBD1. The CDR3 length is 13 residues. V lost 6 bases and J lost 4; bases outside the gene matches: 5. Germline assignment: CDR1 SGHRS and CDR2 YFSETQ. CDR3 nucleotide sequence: TGCGCCAGCACCGAGCAGGGGGCAGATACGCAGTATTTT. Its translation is CASTEQGADTQYF.

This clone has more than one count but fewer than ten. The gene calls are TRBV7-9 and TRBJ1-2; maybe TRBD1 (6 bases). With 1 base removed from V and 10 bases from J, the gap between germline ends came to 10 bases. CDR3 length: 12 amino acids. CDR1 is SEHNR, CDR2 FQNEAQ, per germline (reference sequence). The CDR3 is CASSLERGFYTF. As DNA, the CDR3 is TGTGCCAGCAGCTTAGAAAGGGGGTTCTACACCTTC. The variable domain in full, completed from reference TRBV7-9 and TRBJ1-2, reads DTGVSQNPRHKITKRGQNVTFRCDPISEHNRLYWYRQTLGQGPEFLTYFQNEAQLEKSRLLSDRFSAERPKGSFSTLEIQRTEQGDSAMYLCASSLERGFYTFGSGTRLTVV.

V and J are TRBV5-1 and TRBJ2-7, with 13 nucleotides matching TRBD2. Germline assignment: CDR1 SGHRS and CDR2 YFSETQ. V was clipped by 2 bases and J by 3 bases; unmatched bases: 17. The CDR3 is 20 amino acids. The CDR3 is CASSLPRSPSGTSGNYEQYF. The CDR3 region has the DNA TGCGCCAGCAGCTTACCAAGATCGCCGTCCGGGACTAGCGGGAACTACGAGCAGTACTTC.

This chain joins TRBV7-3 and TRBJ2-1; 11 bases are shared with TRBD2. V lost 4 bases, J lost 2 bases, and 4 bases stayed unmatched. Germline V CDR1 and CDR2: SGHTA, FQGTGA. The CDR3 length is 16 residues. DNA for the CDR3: TGTGCCAGCAGCTCCTTAGCGGGAGGGCCCTACAATGAGCAGTTCTTC. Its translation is CASSSLAGGPYNEQFF.

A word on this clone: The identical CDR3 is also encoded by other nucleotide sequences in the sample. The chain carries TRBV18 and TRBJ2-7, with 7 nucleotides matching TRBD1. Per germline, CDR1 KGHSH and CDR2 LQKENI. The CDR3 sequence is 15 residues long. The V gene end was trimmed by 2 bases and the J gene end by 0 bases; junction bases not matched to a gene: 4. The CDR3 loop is CASSPGTASSYEQYF. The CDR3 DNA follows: TGTGCCAGCTCACCAGGGACAGCAAGCTCCTACGAGCAGTACTTC. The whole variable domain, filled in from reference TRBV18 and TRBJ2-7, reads NAGVMQNPRHLVRRRGQEARLRCSPMKGHSHVYWYRQLPEEGLKFMVYLQKENIIDESGMPKERFSAEFPKEGPSILRIQQVVRGDSAAYFCASSPGTASSYEQYFGPGTRLTVT.

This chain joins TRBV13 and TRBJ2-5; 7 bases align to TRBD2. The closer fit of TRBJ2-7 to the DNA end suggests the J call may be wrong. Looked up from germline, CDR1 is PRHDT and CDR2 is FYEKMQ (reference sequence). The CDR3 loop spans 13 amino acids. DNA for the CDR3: TGTGCCAGCAGCTTAGACGGGGGGTACGAGCAGTACTTC. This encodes CASSLDGGYEQYF.

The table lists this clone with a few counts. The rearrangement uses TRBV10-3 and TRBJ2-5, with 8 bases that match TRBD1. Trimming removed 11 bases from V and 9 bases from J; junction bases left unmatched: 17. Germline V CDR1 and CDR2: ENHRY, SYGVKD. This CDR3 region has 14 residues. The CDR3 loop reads CASTPGTGDWAQYF. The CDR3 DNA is TGTGCCTCGACCCCCGGGACAGGAGATTGGGCCCAGTACTTC.

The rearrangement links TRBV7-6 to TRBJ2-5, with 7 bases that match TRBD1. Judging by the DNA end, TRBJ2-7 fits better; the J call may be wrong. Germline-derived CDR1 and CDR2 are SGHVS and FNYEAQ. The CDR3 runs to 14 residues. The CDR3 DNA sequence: TGTGCCAGCAGCCCGACAGGGAACTCCTACGAGCAGTACTTC. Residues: CASSPTGNSYEQYF.

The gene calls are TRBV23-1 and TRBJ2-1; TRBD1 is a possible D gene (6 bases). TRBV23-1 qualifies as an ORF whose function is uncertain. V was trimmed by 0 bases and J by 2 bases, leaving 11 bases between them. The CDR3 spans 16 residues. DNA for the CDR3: TGCGCCAGCAGTCAATCGCAGCAGGGGACCTACAATGAGCAGTTCTTC. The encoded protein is CASSQSQQGTYNEQFF.

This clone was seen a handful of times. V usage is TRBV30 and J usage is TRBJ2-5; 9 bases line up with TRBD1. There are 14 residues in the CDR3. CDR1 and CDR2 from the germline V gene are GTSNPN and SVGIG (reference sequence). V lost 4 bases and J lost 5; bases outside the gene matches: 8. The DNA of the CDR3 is TGTGCCTGGATACTACAGGGGGCGGCGGAGACCCAGTACTTC. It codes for CAWILQGAAETQYF.

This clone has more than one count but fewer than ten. The CDR3 protein is CASSPVGRASYNEQFF. Here the CDR3 DNA reads TGTGCCAGCAGCCCCGTGGGCAGGGCTTCCTACAATGAGCAGTTCTTC. The chain uses TRBV11-3 and TRBJ2-1; TRBD1 is a possible D gene (5 bases). V was cut by 5 bases and J by 1 base, with 15 bases left in between. The CDR3 loop spans 16 amino acids. Germline V lookup: CDR1 SGHNT, CDR2 YENEEA.

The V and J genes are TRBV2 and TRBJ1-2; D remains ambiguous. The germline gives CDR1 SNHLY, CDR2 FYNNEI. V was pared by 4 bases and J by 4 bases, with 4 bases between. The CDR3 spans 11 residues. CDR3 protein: CASSVGYGYTF. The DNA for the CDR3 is TGTGCCAGCAGTGTCGGCTATGGCTACACCTTC.

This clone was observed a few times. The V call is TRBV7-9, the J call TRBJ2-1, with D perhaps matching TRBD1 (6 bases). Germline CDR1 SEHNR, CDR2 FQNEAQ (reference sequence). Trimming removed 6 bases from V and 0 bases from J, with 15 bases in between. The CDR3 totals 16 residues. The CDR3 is CASRLVGASSYNEQFF. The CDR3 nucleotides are TGTGCCAGCAGACTAGTGGGGGCAAGCTCCTACAATGAGCAGTTCTTC.

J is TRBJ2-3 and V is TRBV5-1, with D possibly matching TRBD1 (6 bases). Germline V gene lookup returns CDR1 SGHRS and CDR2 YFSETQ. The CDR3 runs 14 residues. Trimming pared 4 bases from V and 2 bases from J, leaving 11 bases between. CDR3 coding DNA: TGCGCCAGCAGCCCGGACAGAAACACAGATACGCAGTATTTT. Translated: CASSPDRNTDTQYF.

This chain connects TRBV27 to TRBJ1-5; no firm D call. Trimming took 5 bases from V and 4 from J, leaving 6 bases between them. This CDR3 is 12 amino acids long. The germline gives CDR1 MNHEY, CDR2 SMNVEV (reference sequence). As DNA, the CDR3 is TGTGCCAGCAGTCCCTATAATCAGCCCCAGCATTTT. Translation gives CASSPYNQPQHF.

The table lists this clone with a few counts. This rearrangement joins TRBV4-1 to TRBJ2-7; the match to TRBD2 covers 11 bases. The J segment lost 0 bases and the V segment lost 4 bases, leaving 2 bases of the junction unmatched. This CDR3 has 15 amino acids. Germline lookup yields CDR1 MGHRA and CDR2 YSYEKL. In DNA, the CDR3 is TGCGCCAGCAGCCGAACTAGCGGGAGCTCCTACGAGCAGTACTTC. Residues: CASSRTSGSSYEQYF.

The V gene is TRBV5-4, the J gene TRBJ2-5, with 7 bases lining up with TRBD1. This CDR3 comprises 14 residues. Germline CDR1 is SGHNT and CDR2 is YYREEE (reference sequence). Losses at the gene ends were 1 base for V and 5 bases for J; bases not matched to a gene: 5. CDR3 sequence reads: CASSLKGAGETQYF. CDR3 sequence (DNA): TGTGCCAGCAGCTTGAAGGGGGCGGGTGAGACCCAGTACTTC. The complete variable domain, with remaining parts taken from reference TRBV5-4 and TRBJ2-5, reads ETGVTQSPTHLIKTRGQQVTLRCSSQSGHNTVSWYQQALGQGPQFIFQYYREEENGRGNFPPRFSGLQFPNYSSELNVNALELDDSALYLCASSLKGAGETQYFGPGTRLLVL.

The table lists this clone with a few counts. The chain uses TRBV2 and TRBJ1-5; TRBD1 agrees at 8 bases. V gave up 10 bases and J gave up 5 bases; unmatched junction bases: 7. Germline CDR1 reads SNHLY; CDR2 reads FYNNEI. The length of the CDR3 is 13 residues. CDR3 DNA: TGTGCCATTGGACAGGGAGAATATCAGCCCCAGCATTTT. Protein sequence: CAIGQGEYQPQHF.

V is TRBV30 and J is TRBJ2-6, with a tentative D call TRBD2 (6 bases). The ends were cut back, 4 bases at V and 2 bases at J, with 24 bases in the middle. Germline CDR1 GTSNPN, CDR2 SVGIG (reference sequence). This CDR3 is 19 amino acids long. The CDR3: CAWTTWRGGIGPGANVLTF. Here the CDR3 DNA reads TGTGCCTGGACAACCTGGCGTGGGGGGATCGGCCCTGGGGCCAACGTCCTGACTTTC.